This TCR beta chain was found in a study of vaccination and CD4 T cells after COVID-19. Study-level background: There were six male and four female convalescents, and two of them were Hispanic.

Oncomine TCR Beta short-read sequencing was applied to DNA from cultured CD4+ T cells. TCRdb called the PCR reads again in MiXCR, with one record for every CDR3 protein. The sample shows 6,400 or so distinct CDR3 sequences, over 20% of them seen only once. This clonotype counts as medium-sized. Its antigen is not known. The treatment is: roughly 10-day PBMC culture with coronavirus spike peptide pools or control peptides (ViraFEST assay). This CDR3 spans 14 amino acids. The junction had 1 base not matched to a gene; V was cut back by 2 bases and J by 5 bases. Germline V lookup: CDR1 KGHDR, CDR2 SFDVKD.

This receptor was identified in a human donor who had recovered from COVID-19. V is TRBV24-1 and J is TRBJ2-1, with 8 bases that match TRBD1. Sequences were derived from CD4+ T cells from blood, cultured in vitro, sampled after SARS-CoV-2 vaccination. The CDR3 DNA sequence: TGTGCCACCAGTGATTCGACAGGGGACAATGAGCAGTTCTTC. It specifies CATSDSTGDNEQFF.